This T cell receptor (beta chain) comes out of a study of response to subunit inactivated influenza vaccine. Study-level points and caveats: Each seasonal flu vaccination may recruit only limited new T cells, authors suggested.

This clonotype was counted between two and nine times. What it binds is unknown. TCRdb re-analysed the RT-PCR reads in MiXCR, keeping a single row per CDR3 protein. Altogether some 150,000 distinct CDR3 sequences are present, more than 10% being singletons, with the ten largest covering about 31%. With 5 bases clipped from V and 0 bases from J, the junction kept 4 bases outside the gene matches. CDR3 length equals 16 residues. Separately, the same data were catalogued under a study of T cells expressing NK-cell markers. That report adds: The TCR beta cDNA came from 5'RACE template switching with UMIs. A handful of donors had dominant NKG2C+ clonotypes that comprised about 1.0-7.0% of their CD8+ T cells. What remained unclear was the HCMV specificity of expanded NKG2C+ T cell clones.

Here the sequenced sample was CD8+ T cells sorted from PBMCs, taken 11 to 12 days after vaccination. The rearrangement joins TRBV12-3 or TRBV12-4 to TRBJ2-3, with 11 bases lining up with TRBD2. The origin of this receptor is a man in his fifties or sixties who received an inactivated influenza vaccine. CDR3: CASSPGTSGSTDTQYF. The CDR3 DNA follows: TGTGCCAGCAGTCCAGGGACTAGCGGTAGCACAGATACGCAGTATTTT.